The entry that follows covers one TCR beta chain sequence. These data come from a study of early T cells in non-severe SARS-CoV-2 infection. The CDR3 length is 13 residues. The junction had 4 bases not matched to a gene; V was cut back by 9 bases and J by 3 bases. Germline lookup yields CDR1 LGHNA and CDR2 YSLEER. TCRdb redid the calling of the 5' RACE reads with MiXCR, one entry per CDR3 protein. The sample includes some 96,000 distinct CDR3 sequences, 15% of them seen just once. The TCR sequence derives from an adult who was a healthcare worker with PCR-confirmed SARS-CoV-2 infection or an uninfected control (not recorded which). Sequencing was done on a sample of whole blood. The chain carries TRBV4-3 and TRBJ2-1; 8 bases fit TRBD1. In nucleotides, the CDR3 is TGCGCCAGTTCAGGGGGCTTCTACAATGAGCAGTTCTTC. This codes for CASSGGFYNEQFF.